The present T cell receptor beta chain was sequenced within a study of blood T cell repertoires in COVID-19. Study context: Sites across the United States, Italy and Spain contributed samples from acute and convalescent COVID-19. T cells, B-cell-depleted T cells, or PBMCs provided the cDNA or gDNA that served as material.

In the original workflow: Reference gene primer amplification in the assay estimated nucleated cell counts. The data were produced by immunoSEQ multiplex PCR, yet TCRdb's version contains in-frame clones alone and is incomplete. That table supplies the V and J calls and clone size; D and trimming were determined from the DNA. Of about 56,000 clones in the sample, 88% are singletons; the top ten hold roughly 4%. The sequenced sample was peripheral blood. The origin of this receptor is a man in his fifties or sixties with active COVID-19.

The chain's CDR3 is CASSQGSGGIEGGELFF. CDR3 DNA sequence: TGTGCCAGCAGCCAGGGTAGCGGGGGGATAGAGGGCGGGGAGCTGTTTTTT. The V gene is TRBV4-2, the J gene TRBJ2-2, with 10 bases fitting TRBD2. Germline lookup yields CDR1 LGHNA and CDR2 YNFKEQ. The CDR3 loop spans 17 amino acids. Unmatched junction bases numbered 11, after V lost 3 bases and J lost 7 bases.